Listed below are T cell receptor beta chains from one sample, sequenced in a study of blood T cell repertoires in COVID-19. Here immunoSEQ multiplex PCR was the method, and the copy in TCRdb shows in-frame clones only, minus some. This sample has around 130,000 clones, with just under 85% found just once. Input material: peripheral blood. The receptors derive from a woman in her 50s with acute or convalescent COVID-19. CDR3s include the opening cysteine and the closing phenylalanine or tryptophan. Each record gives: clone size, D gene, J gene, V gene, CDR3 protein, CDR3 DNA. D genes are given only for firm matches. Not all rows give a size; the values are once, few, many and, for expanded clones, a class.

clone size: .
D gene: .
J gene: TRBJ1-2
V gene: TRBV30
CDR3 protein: CAWSAGVNYGYTF
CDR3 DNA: TGTGCCTGGAGTGCGGGGGTCAACTATGGCTACACCTTC

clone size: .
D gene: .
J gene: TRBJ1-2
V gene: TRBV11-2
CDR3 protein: CASSLEVGYYGYTF
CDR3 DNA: TGTGCCAGCAGCTTAGAGGTCGGTTACTATGGCTACACCTTC

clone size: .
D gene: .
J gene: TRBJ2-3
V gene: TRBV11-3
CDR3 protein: CASSHSSLTSTDTQYF
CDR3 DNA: TGTGCCAGCAGCCACTCGAGCCTCACTAGCACAGATACGCAGTATTTT

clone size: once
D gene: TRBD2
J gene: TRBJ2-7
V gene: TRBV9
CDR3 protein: CASSVAGTSDYEQYF
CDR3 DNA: TGTGCCAGCAGCGTAGCAGGGACTAGCGATTACGAGCAGTACTTC

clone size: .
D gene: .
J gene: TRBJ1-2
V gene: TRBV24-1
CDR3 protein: CATSTQTGQSYGYTF
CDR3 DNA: TGTGCCACCAGTACACAGACAGGCCAGAGCTATGGCTACACCTTC

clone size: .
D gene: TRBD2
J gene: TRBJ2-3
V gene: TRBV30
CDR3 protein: CAFATSGVGETQYF
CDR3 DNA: TGTGCCTTCGCGACTAGCGGGGTTGGAGAAACGCAGTATTTT

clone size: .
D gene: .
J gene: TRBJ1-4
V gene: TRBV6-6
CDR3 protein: CASSSTFGATNEKLFF
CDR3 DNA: TGTGCCAGCAGCTCCACCTTCGGGGCAACTAATGAAAAACTGTTTTTT

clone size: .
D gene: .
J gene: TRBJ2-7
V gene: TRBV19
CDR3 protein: CASSLEAGEAYEQYF
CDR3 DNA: TGTGCCAGTAGTCTGGAGGCAGGCGAGGCCTACGAGCAGTACTTC

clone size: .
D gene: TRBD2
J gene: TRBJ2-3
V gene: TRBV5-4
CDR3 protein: CASSPGLAAQGGDTQYF
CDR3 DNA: TGTGCCAGCAGCCCGGGGCTAGCGGCCCAGGGAGGAGATACGCAGTATTTT

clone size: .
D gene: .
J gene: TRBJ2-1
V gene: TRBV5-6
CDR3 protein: CASSFRHMDEQFF
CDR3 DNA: TGTGCCAGCAGCTTCCGACATATGGATGAGCAGTTCTTC

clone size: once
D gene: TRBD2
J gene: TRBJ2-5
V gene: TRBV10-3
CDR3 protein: CAINRGEDETQYF
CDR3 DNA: TGTGCCATCAACCGGGGGGAGGATGAGACCCAGTACTTC

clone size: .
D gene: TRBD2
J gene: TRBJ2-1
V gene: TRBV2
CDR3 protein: CASRLLAGDLNEQFF
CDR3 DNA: TGTGCCAGCAGGTTACTAGCGGGGGATCTCAATGAGCAGTTCTTC

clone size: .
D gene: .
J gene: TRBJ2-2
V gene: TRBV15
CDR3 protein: CATSRVARGGTGELFF
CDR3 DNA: TGTGCCACCAGCAGAGTAGCGAGGGGGGGGACCGGGGAGCTGTTTTTT